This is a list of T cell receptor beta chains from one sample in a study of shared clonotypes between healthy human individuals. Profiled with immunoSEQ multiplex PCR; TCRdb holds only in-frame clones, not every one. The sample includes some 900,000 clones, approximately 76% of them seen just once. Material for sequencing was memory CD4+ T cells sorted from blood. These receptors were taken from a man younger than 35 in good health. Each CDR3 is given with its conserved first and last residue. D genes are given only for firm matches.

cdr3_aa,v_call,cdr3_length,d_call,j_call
CASSPDRVGYTF,TRBV7-2,12,TRBD1,TRBJ1-2
CASSPLAGAGEQFF,TRBV6-5,14,TRBD2,TRBJ2-1
CASNRAGSQGANVLTF,TRBV19,16,.,TRBJ2-6
CASSPPRAGNTIYF,TRBV18,14,.,TRBJ1-3
CAWSGVSGTGELFF,TRBV30,14,.,TRBJ2-2
CASSLMTGTLHGSPLHF,TRBV13,17,TRBD1,TRBJ1-6
CATSRESGIGTEQFF,TRBV15,15,TRBD2,TRBJ2-1
CASSFGLAGGEQFF,TRBV19,14,TRBD2,TRBJ2-1
CASSLGPNSPLHF,TRBV9,13,.,TRBJ1-6
CASSRPLNIVGDRGRWGYTF,TRBV28,20,TRBD1,TRBJ1-2
CASSLEGSGQGAGKAFF,TRBV5-1,17,TRBD1,TRBJ1-1
CASSLRDRGRKNYGYTF,TRBV7-8,17,TRBD1,TRBJ1-2
CSAGVEYEQYF,TRBV20-1,11,.,TRBJ2-7
CASSFGSTVGYTF,TRBV7-9,13,.,TRBJ1-2
CASSPSGGLDTQYF,TRBV7-3,14,TRBD2,TRBJ2-3
CASSLLGFLAGYNEQFF,TRBV7-2,17,TRBD2,TRBJ2-1
CAWSPQGDSGNTIYF,TRBV30,15,TRBD1,TRBJ1-3
CASTSGTGIYEQYF,TRBV28,14,.,TRBJ2-7
CASRDRVYNEQFF,TRBV2,13,TRBD1,TRBJ2-1
CASSGTVRNTEAFF,TRBV5-4,14,TRBD1,TRBJ1-1
CASSQGLGQGLETQYF,TRBV4-3,16,TRBD1,TRBJ2-5
CASSLEVGREAFF,TRBV5-1,13,.,TRBJ1-1
CAISGPGGEQYF,TRBV10-3,12,.,TRBJ2-7
CASSSNTAQPQHF,TRBV5-5,13,.,TRBJ1-5
CASSFGFQPQHF,TRBV28,12,.,TRBJ1-5
CASSYWEGATTDTQYF,TRBV6-6,16,.,TRBJ2-3
CASSFWGQGRETQYF,TRBV28,15,.,TRBJ2-5
CASSFRQDSGYTF,TRBV7-2,13,.,TRBJ1-2
CAWSTGYNQPQHF,TRBV30,13,.,TRBJ1-5
CASRQESTNEKLFF,TRBV2,14,.,TRBJ1-4
CASSRTAGGARGYTF,TRBV27,15,TRBD1,TRBJ1-2
CASSRTSYNEQFF,TRBV6-5,13,TRBD2,TRBJ2-1
CASSEGAGWYYGYTF,TRBV2,15,.,TRBJ1-2
CAISAGDRLTEAFF,TRBV10-3,14,TRBD1,TRBJ1-1
CASSLSSGRYTGELFF,TRBV7-2,16,TRBD2,TRBJ2-2
CARSHLPSYNEQFF,TRBV5-3,14,.,TRBJ2-1
CASSLEARPQETQYF,TRBV5-1,15,.,TRBJ2-5
CASRSSYNSPLHF,TRBV19,13,.,TRBJ1-6
CASGLTGSSYNEQFF,TRBV27,15,.,TRBJ2-1
CASSYGGQGEREQYF,TRBV2,15,TRBD1,TRBJ2-7
CSVEGTSGGTDTQYF,TRBV29-1,15,TRBD2,TRBJ2-3
CASSEFGRLDTEAFF,TRBV25-1,15,.,TRBJ1-1
CASSLRKNIQYF,TRBV28,12,.,TRBJ2-4
CASSFGTGGTDTQYF,TRBV11-3,15,TRBD1,TRBJ2-3
CAWSEGETQYF,TRBV30,11,.,TRBJ2-5
CASSLTQGAETQYF,TRBV7-9,14,.,TRBJ2-5
CAWTGQGNEKLFF,TRBV30,13,.,TRBJ1-4
CASSSTGGQETQYF,TRBV5-1,14,TRBD1,TRBJ2-5
CASSEVTGLNEKLFF,TRBV6-1,15,.,TRBJ1-4
CASSARDSSFGGYTF,TRBV9,15,TRBD1,TRBJ1-2
CSVLLTTYEQYF,TRBV29-1,12,.,TRBJ2-7
CASSKDSSYEQYF,TRBV18,13,.,TRBJ2-7
CASSLNRESEQFF,TRBV7-3,13,.,TRBJ2-1
CSVRGSYEQYF,TRBV29-1,11,.,TRBJ2-7